This TCR beta chain was identified during a study of regulatory T cells in long-lasting Graves disease. This clonotype occurred many times. V shed 5 bases and J shed 5 bases, with 10 bases lying between them. This CDR3 comprises 13 residues. The germline CDR1 and CDR2 sequences are MNHEY and SMNVEV (reference sequence). Sample time point: newly diagnosed GD, antithyroid drugs for less than 3 months. RNA isolated from PBMCs was used to make the TCR library. CDR3 regions were amplified by Arm-PCR using iRepertoire HTBI primers to build TCR beta libraries. Each CDR3 protein gets one entry after TCRdb re-called the multiplex PCR reads with MiXCR. Among roughly 400,000 distinct CDR3 sequences listed, around 16% were seen once. These data were also filed under a second study, of T cells in Graves' hyperthyroidism and ophthalmopathy. That source reports: The study used the HTBI primer set for a first-round RT-PCR of the TCR CDR3.

Sequences were derived from peripheral blood mononuclear cells (PBMCs), sampled at new diagnosis, from a patient treated with antithyroid drugs. This sequence originates from a woman aged 40 to 50 with Graves disease. V gene TRBV27 combines with J gene TRBJ2-1; D not certain. CDR3 sequence (DNA): TGTGCCAGCAGTCCCCCGGGTCACAATGAGCAGTTCTTC. Translating it yields CASSPPGHNEQFF.